The 29 T cell receptor beta chains reported below all come from one sample, sequenced in a study of blood T cell repertoires in COVID-19. Here immunoSEQ multiplex PCR was the method, and the copy in TCRdb shows in-frame clones only, minus some. The data hold about 53,000 clones, with about 82% observed a single time. The material sequenced was peripheral blood. Source of these receptors: a man aged 65-85 years with active COVID-19.

V is TRBV29-1 and J is TRBJ1-1; TRBD1 matches at 7 bases. With 0 bases clipped from V and 5 bases from J, the junction kept 6 bases outside the gene matches. This CDR3 is 14 amino acids long. Germline CDR1 and CDR2: SQVTM and ANQGSEA. This CDR3 is CSVEEGQFPTEAFF. DNA for the CDR3: TGCAGCGTTGAAGAGGGACAGTTTCCAACTGAAGCTTTCTTT.

The gene calls are TRBV6-2 or TRBV6-3 and TRBJ1-5, with D possibly TRBD1 on 5 matching bases. Looked up from germline, CDR1 is MNHEY and CDR2 is SVGEGT. V was trimmed by 0 bases and J by 3 bases, leaving 12 bases between them. This CDR3 has 16 residues. The CDR3 DNA sequence: TGTGCCAGCAGTTACTCCCAGGGAGGGGACAATCAGCCCCAGCATTTT. It specifies CASSYSQGGDNQPQHF.

This clone was seen many times. V is TRBV19 and J is TRBJ1-1; TRBD1 is a possible D gene (5 bases). In germline, CDR1 is LNHDA, CDR2 SQIVND (reference sequence). This CDR3 has 12 amino acids. V shed 3 bases and J shed 12 bases, with 14 bases lying between them. The CDR3 reads CASSISAGLTFF. The CDR3 nucleotides are TGTGCCAGTAGTATCTCGGCAGGGCTGACTTTCTTT.

The chain joins TRBV6-2 or TRBV6-3 to TRBJ1-6; 7 positions agree with TRBD1. V was clipped by 2 bases and J by 8 bases; unmatched bases: 15. CDR3 length: 18 residues. CDR1 is MNHEY, CDR2 SVGEGT, per germline. CDR3 DNA sequence: TGTGCCAGCAGTTACCGACCCCGTAAAGGGGGCCTTGATTCACCCCTCCACTTT. As protein: CASSYRPRKGGLDSPLHF.

This clone occurred once. The J gene is TRBJ1-6, the V gene TRBV3-1 (or the pseudogene TRBV3-2), with D hard to call. Between the trimmed V and J ends, which lost 2 bases and 10 bases, there was a span of 15 bases. The germline CDR1 and CDR2 sequences are LGHDT and YNNKEL (reference sequence). The CDR3 is made up of 15 amino acids. CDR3 sequence (DNA): TGTGCCAGCAGCCAACCATGCGTTAAAGTATCACCCCTCCACTTT. Translating gives CASSQPCVKVSPLHF.

The chain combines TRBV19 with TRBJ1-5; TRBD1 matches 8 bases. Germline V gene data show CDR1 as LNHDA and CDR2 as SQIVND (reference sequence). There are 16 residues in the CDR3. J was trimmed by 6 bases and V by 2 bases; bases with no gene match: 9. The CDR3 nucleotides are TGTGCCAGTAGTATACAGGGGGCAGGGGTAGGTCAGCCCCAGCATTTT. Translating it yields CASSIQGAGVGQPQHF. The full variable domain, its missing parts supplied by reference TRBV19 and TRBJ1-5, is DGGITQSPKYLFRKEGQNVTLSCEQNLNHDAMYWYRQDPGQGLRLIYYSQIVNDFQKGDIAEGYSVSREKKESFPLTVTSAQKNPTAFYLCASSIQGAGVGQPQHFGDGTRLSIL.

The rearrangement joins TRBV19 to TRBJ2-2; 8 positions match TRBD1. Germline V gene data show CDR1 as LNHDA and CDR2 as SQIVND (reference sequence). V gave up 1 base and J gave up 7 bases; unmatched junction bases: 5. The CDR3 sequence is 15 residues long. The CDR3 DNA is TGTGCCAGTAGTATAGGGACAGGGTTGGACGGGGAGCTGTTTTTT. This gives the protein CASSIGTGLDGELFF. The full variable domain, in which reference TRBV19 and TRBJ2-2 provide the parts outside the CDR3, is DGGITQSPKYLFRKEGQNVTLSCEQNLNHDAMYWYRQDPGQGLRLIYYSQIVNDFQKGDIAEGYSVSREKKESFPLTVTSAQKNPTAFYLCASSIGTGLDGELFFGEGSRLTVL.

The chain recombines TRBV4-2 with TRBJ2-2, with no clear D. The CDR3 has 13 residues. In germline, CDR1 is LGHNA, CDR2 YNFKEQ. Trimming took off 3 bases at V and 7 bases at J, with 9 bases between the two ends. The CDR3 DNA sequence: TGTGCCAGCAGCCAGGCTAGGAGCGGGGAGCTGTTTTTT. Translated, it gives CASSQARSGELFF.

This chain joins TRBV6-2 or TRBV6-3 and TRBJ1-2; 11 positions match TRBD1. The CDR3 runs 15 residues. The ends lost 6 bases at V and 5 bases at J; junction bases unmatched: 8. Germline CDR1 and CDR2: MNHEY and SVGEGT. CDR3 residues: CASSPGQGALYGYTF. CDR3 DNA: TGTGCCAGCAGCCCAGGACAGGGGGCTTTGTATGGCTACACCTTC.

The chain links TRBV7-9 to TRBJ2-1; maybe TRBD1 (6 bases). CDR1 and CDR2 from the germline V gene are SEHNR and FQNEAQ (reference sequence). This CDR3 is built from 14 residues. Trimming left V 7 bases short and J 2 bases short, with 12 bases between. The CDR3, as DNA: TGTGCCAGCACCCCAGGGGCTGCCTACAATGAGCAGTTCTTC. Its translation: CASTPGAAYNEQFF.

The sample holds a few counts of this clone. For the CDR3, the DNA is TGTGCCAGCAGCTTAAGTTTCGAGGGCCAGCCCCAGCATTTT. Translated: CASSLSFEGQPQHF. The J gene is TRBJ1-5, the V gene TRBV7-2; D ambiguous. The germline CDR1 and CDR2 sequences are SGHTA and FQGNSA. Trimming removed 2 bases at V and 7 bases at J, with 12 bases between. The CDR3 has 14 residues.

This chain links TRBV7-2 with TRBJ2-5, with D unresolved. The V gene's germline CDR1 is SGHTA and CDR2 FQGNSA. The CDR3 is 14 residues long. Trimming removed 1 base at V and 6 bases at J, with 12 bases between. The CDR3: CASSLDTMRQTQYF. CDR3 nucleotides: TGTGCCAGCAGCTTAGATACGATGAGGCAGACCCAGTACTTC.

The chain joins TRBV7-3 to TRBJ2-3; no definite D call. This CDR3 has 13 amino acids. The germline gives CDR1 SGHTA, CDR2 FQGTGA. Trimming cost V 5 bases and J 4 bases, with 10 bases left between them. CDR3 loop: CASSRLYSDTQYF. The CDR3 nucleotides read TGTGCCAGCAGCAGACTGTACTCAGATACGCAGTATTTT. Filled out from reference TRBV7-3 and TRBJ2-3, the complete variable domain reads GAGVSQTPSNKVTEKGKYVELRCDPISGHTALYWYRQSLGQGPEFLIYFQGTGAADDSGLPNDRFFAVRPEGSVSTLKIQRTERGDSAVYLCASSRLYSDTQYFGPGTRLTVL.

The rearrangement uses TRBV6-1 and TRBJ1-5; D is unclear. The CDR3 totals 18 residues. CDR1 and CDR2 from the germline V gene are MNHNS and SASEGT. The V end was cut by 2 bases, the J end by 0 bases, with 17 bases between. CDR3 sequence reads: CASSEFSTRTYSNQPQHF. CDR3 coding DNA: TGTGCCAGCAGTGAATTCAGTACCCGAACGTATAGCAATCAGCCCCAGCATTTT.

This clone was counted once. Other DNA sequences in this sample translate to the same CDR3. This chain uses TRBV18 with TRBJ1-6; the D gene is possibly TRBD1 (6 bases). Trimming removed 2 bases at V and 7 bases at J, with 9 bases between. CDR3 length: 14 residues. In germline, CDR1 is KGHSH, CDR2 LQKENI. As DNA, the CDR3 is TGTGCCAGCTCACCAGGCCAGGGGAATTCACCCCTCCACTTT. As protein: CASSPGQGNSPLHF.

J is TRBJ2-2 and V is TRBV11-3, with D possibly TRBD2 on 5 matching bases. V was cut by 6 bases and J by 0 bases, with 11 bases left in between. Germline loops: CDR1 SGHNT, CDR2 YENEEA. CDR3 length: 15 residues. The CDR3 nucleotides are TGTGCCAGCAGTCGAGGGAGCACGAACACCGGGGAGCTGTTTTTT. Residues: CASSRGSTNTGELFF.

This clone occurred once. J is TRBJ2-2 and V is TRBV5-1, with TRBD2 identical over 14 bases. V was clipped by 4 bases and J by 1 base; unmatched bases: 0. From germline, CDR1 is SGHRS and CDR2 YFSETQ. This CDR3 spans 16 amino acids. Here the CDR3 DNA reads TGCGCCAGCAGCGGACTAGCGGGGGGGAACACCGGGGAGCTGTTTTTT. It translates to CASSGLAGGNTGELFF.

This chain links TRBV6-2 or TRBV6-3 with TRBJ1-2, with D tentatively TRBD1 (5 bases). This CDR3 is built from 13 residues. The germline V and J ends were trimmed by 6 bases and 7 bases, with 15 bases remaining between them. Per the germline V gene, CDR1 is MNHEY and CDR2 is SVGEGT. In DNA form, the CDR3 reads TGTGCCAGCAGCTCCGGGACTCGGGGTGGCTACACCTTC. It translates to CASSSGTRGGYTF.

The J gene is TRBJ1-2, the V gene TRBV30; TRBD1 agrees at 8 bases. This CDR3 is built from 13 residues. V was clipped by 2 bases and J by 4 bases; unmatched bases: 3. Per the germline V gene, CDR1 is GTSNPN and CDR2 is SVGIG (reference sequence). The CDR3 DNA follows: TGTGCCTGGAGTCCTACAGGGGGCTATGGCTACACCTTC. Residues: CAWSPTGGYGYTF.

The rearrangement joins TRBV5-1 to TRBJ2-3; 16 bases map to TRBD2. The V gene end was trimmed by 3 bases and the J gene end by 0 bases; junction bases not matched to a gene: 4. This CDR3 region has 18 residues. Germline loops: CDR1 SGHRS, CDR2 YFSETQ. CDR3 loop: CASSSGLAGGRSTDTQYF. The CDR3 DNA sequence: TGCGCCAGCAGCTCGGGACTAGCGGGGGGGCGAAGCACAGATACGCAGTATTTT.

The genes are TRBV4-3 and TRBJ2-2, with 10 bases lining up with TRBD2. The V gene end was trimmed by 0 bases and the J gene end by 1 base; junction bases not matched to a gene: 11. Germline V lookup: CDR1 LGHNA, CDR2 YSLEER. CDR3 length equals 20 residues. DNA of the CDR3: TGCGCCAGCAGCCAAGAGTGGTACGGAACTAGCGGGGTGAACACCGGGGAGCTGTTTTTT. It encodes CASSQEWYGTSGVNTGELFF.

The gene calls are TRBV7-2 and TRBJ2-5; the D is unclear. CDR1 SGHTA and CDR2 FQGNSA come from the germline V gene. The CDR3 has 14 amino acids. V lost 4 bases, J lost 1 base, and 10 bases lay in between. CDR3: CASSSYSVQETQYF. The DNA of the CDR3 is TGTGCCAGCAGCTCCTACTCCGTCCAAGAGACCCAGTACTTC.

This chain joins TRBV29-1 and TRBJ2-7, with 11 bases aligning to TRBD1. The V segment lost 7 bases and the J segment 4 bases; nucleotides outside the gene matches: 12. The CDR3 extends over 15 amino acids. Germline CDR1 SQVTM, CDR2 ANQGSEA. CDR3 in amino acids: CSGGVGQGARYEQYF. CDR3 bases: TGCAGCGGGGGCGTCGGACAGGGGGCGAGATACGAGCAGTACTTC.

The chain has TRBV21-1 and TRBJ1-2. TRBV21-1 is listed as a pseudogene. There are 15 residues in the CDR3. CDR3 bases: TGTGCCAGCAGCAAAGGAGGGCTCAGGAACTATGGCTACACCTTC. Translated: CASSKGGLRNYGYTF.

The V and J genes are TRBV7-2 and TRBJ1-2; D gene unclear. Germline V lookup: CDR1 SGHTA, CDR2 FQGNSA. CDR3 length: 15 residues. V shed 1 base and J shed 4 bases, with 13 bases lying between them. CDR3 sequence: CASSLGGRATYGYTF. The CDR3, as DNA: TGTGCCAGCAGCTTAGGCGGCCGCGCCACCTATGGCTACACCTTC.

V and J are TRBV7-3 and TRBJ1-1, with D possibly TRBD1 on 5 matching bases. The CDR3 loop spans 13 amino acids. Looked up from germline, CDR1 is SGHTA and CDR2 is FQGTGA. V lost 6 bases, J lost 3 bases, and 11 bases lay in between. The CDR3 region is CASSYDSDTEAFF. The CDR3 coding sequence is TGTGCCAGCAGTTATGACAGCGACACTGAAGCTTTCTTT.

The chain joins TRBV19 to TRBJ2-1; TRBD1 aligns across 8 bases. Germline CDR1 and CDR2: LNHDA and SQIVND (reference sequence). Unmatched junction bases numbered 9, after V lost 2 bases and J lost 9 bases. This CDR3 contains 15 residues. The DNA for the CDR3 is TGTGCCAGTAGTATACTGGCAGGGGGCCTGGGTGAGCAGTTCTTC. It specifies CASSILAGGLGEQFF.

The genes are TRBV11-1 and TRBJ2-2; 8 bases are shared with TRBD1. The germline V gene has CDR1 SGHAT and CDR2 FQDESV (reference sequence). This CDR3 is built from 15 residues. The junction had 5 bases not matched to a gene; V was cut back by 4 bases and J by 4 bases. CDR3: CASSSRTGFTGELFF. The CDR3 DNA follows: TGTGCCAGCAGCTCACGGACAGGGTTCACCGGGGAGCTGTTTTTT. Variable domain in full (rest from reference TRBV11-1 and TRBJ2-2): EAEVAQSPRYKITEKSQAVAFWCDPISGHATLYWYRQILGQGPELLVQFQDESVVDDSQLPKDRFSAERLKGVDSTLKIQPAELGDSAMYLCASSSRTGFTGELFFGEGSRLTVL.

The CDR3, as DNA: TGTGCCAGCAGCTTAGCGTCCCGGGGGGGCCGCAACAATGAGCAGTTCTTC. As protein: CASSLASRGGRNNEQFF. This chain links TRBV7-9 with TRBJ2-1; 8 positions match TRBD2. From germline, CDR1 is SEHNR and CDR2 FQNEAQ (reference sequence). V was pared by 0 bases and J by 5 bases, with 9 bases of the junction left unmatched. The CDR3 sequence is 17 residues long. The whole variable domain, remainder taken from reference TRBV7-9 and TRBJ2-1, is DTGVSQNPRHKITKRGQNVTFRCDPISEHNRLYWYRQTLGQGPEFLTYFQNEAQLEKSRLLSDRFSAERPKGSFSTLEIQRTEQGDSAMYLCASSLASRGGRNNEQFFGPGTRLTVL.